This entry is about one T cell receptor beta chain. These data are taken from a study of OX40 agonist ivuxolimab in advanced cancers. Overall study: Dose-escalation patients were diagnosed with hepatocellular carcinoma, melanoma, renal cell cancer or head and neck cancer. A male proportion of approximately 80% was recorded, with mean age approximately 57 years and range about 20 to 79.

Assay used: immunoSEQ multiplex PCR; TCRdb lists only in-frame clones, some missing. The data hold some 87,000 clones, with less than 95% observed a single time. Enrollment shut out patients with autoimmune disease history or systemic immunosuppression. CDR1 and CDR2 (germline): SGHTA, FQGNSA. The CDR3 spans 15 residues. The ends lost 0 bases at V and 5 bases at J; junction bases unmatched: 4. The J gene is TRBJ1-1, the V gene TRBV7-2; 9 positions agree with TRBD1. The sequence came from an adult with an advanced solid tumor such as melanoma, head and neck, liver or kidney cancer. Sequencing was performed on CD4+ or CD8+ T cells sorted from blood, taken in a trial of the OX40 agonist ivuxolimab. This CDR3 reads CASSLAGQGGTEAFF. The DNA for the CDR3 is TGTGCCAGCAGCTTAGCGGGACAGGGAGGAACTGAAGCTTTCTTT.